This is a list of T cell receptor beta chains from one sample in a study of regulatory T cells in long-lasting Graves disease. TCRdb used MiXCR to reprocess the multiplex PCR reads, holding one entry per CDR3 protein. The sample lists a few hundred thousand distinct CDR3 sequences, less than 15% seen once, with roughly 15% in the top ten. These data were likewise used in another study, on T cells in Graves' hyperthyroidism and ophthalmopathy.

The sample was peripheral blood mononuclear cells (PBMCs), taken at new diagnosis, from a patient treated with antithyroid drugs. All receptors come from a woman in her forties or fifties with Graves disease. Both conserved end residues are part of each CDR3. A D gene is named only where the DNA matches it firmly. A clone size is listed for some rows: how often the clone was seen (once, few, many), or a class if it is expanded.

d_call clone_size j_call v_call cdr3_nt cdr3_aa
. few TRBJ1-5 TRBV6-2/TRBV6-3 TGTGCCAGCAGTGAAGCAATAAGGGGTGGCGGCAATCAGCCCCAGCATTTT CASSEAIRGGGNQPQHF
. few TRBJ2-5 TRBV25-1 TGTGCCAGCAGTGAATGGGGAGGTGCCGAGACCCAGTACTTC CASSEWGGAETQYF
. few TRBJ2-2 TRBV3-1 TGTGCCAGCAGCCAAGAGGGGTCGGGAAAAACCTTGAACACCGGGGAGCTGTTTTTT CASSQEGSGKTLNTGELFF
TRBD2 many TRBJ2-1 TRBV20-1 TGCAGTGCTGCAGGACTAGCGGGAGGTCCGTTCGACAATGAGCAGTTCTTC CSAAGLAGGPFDNEQFF
TRBD1 . TRBJ2-7 TRBV28 TGTGCCAGCAGCCGCTCAGGACAGGGCTACGAGCAGTACTTC CASSRSGQGYEQYF
. few TRBJ2-1 TRBV3-1 TGTGCCAGCAGCCAAGAGGGCGTAAATGAGCAGTTCTTC CASSQEGVNEQFF
TRBD2 many TRBJ2-3 TRBV2 TGTGCCAGCCCCAGACTAGCGGGAGGTGTCACAGATACGCAGTATTTT CASPRLAGGVTDTQYF
. many TRBJ2-1 TRBV11-3 TGTGCCAGCAGCTTGACGGGAGACAATGAGCAGTTCTTC CASSLTGDNEQFF
TRBD1 few TRBJ2-5 TRBV20-1 TGCAGTGCTAGAGGGGGACAGGGGGGAGAGACCCAGTACTTC CSARGGQGGETQYF
TRBD1 many TRBJ2-3 TRBV5-5 TGTGCCAGCAGCCCCGGGACAGGGTGGTCAGATACGCAGTATTTT CASSPGTGWSDTQYF
TRBD1 many TRBJ2-2 TRBV6-5 TGTGCCAGCAGTTATCGAGGACAGGGGGACACCGGGGAGCTGTTTTTT CASSYRGQGDTGELFF
. . TRBJ2-7 TRBV3-1 TGTGCCAGCAGCCTCGGGGGCTTCTTGCTGTACTTC CASSLGGFLLYF
. . TRBJ2-7 TRBV10-3 TGTGCCATCAGTGAGTCCTGGGCTCCTTTATCAGCAGACTACAATGAGCAGTACTTC CAISESWAPLSADYNEQYF
. few TRBJ2-3 TRBV5-1 TGCGCCAGCAGCTTGGTCCAATTCACAGATACGCAGTATTTT CASSLVQFTDTQYF
TRBD1 few TRBJ1-5 TRBV19 TGTGCCAGTAAGGCCTACAGGGGTGATCAGCCCCAGCATTTT CASKAYRGDQPQHF
TRBD1 . TRBJ1-3 TRBV6-2/TRBV6-3 TGTGCCAGCAGTTGGGACAGGGGAGCTGGAAACACCATATATTTT CASSWDRGAGNTIYF
TRBD1 many TRBJ1-6 TRBV20-1 TGCAGTGCTCCTCCGGCAGGGGGTAATTCACCCCTCCACTTT CSAPPAGGNSPLHF
TRBD1 many TRBJ2-4 TRBV28 TGTGCCAGCAGTTCGCCACAGACAGGGCCCTTAGGCATTCAGTACTTC CASSSPQTGPLGIQYF
TRBD1 . TRBJ1-1 TRBV7-9 TGTGCCAGCAGCCCCAGGACAGGGCCAAACACTGAAGCTTTCTTT CASSPRTGPNTEAFF
. many TRBJ2-3 TRBV28 TGTGCCAGCAGTTTTCGGAACACAGATACGCAGTATTTT CASSFRNTDTQYF
TRBD2 . TRBJ2-2 TRBV18 TGTGCCAGCTCACCACCTAGCCTAGCGGGAGGCACCGGGGAGCTGTTTTTT CASSPPSLAGGTGELFF